Presented here are 4 T cell receptor beta chains from one specimen sequenced in a study of T cell changes during pregnancy in multiple sclerosis. Only in-frame clones appear in the TCRdb table, and some are missing; sequencing was by immunoSEQ multiplex PCR. The sample records fewer than 80,000 clones, roughly 92% being singletons. The sample in question was peripheral blood, obtained in the third trimester of pregnancy. The receptors were sampled from a female donor in good health, enrolled as a control in a pregnancy study.

The chain employs TRBV19 and TRBJ2-1, with 9 nucleotides matching TRBD2. Germline CDR1 is LNHDA and CDR2 is SQIVND (reference sequence). With V trimmed by 10 bases and J by 5 bases, 9 bases remained unmatched. The CDR3 consists of 14 residues. The CDR3 region has the DNA TGTGCCACCAAGAATCTAGCGGGAAACAATGAGCAGTTCTTC. It codes for CATKNLAGNNEQFF.

The CDR3 reads CASSPRDYLRRTEAFF. The CDR3 bases are TGTGCCAGCAGCCCGCGGGACTACCTACGTCGGACTGAAGCTTTCTTT. The rearrangement uses TRBV7-9 and TRBJ1-1; D possibly corresponds to TRBD1 (5 bases). The CDR3 length is 16 residues. Germline lookup yields CDR1 SEHNR and CDR2 FQNEAQ (reference sequence). V was trimmed by 5 bases and J by 5 bases, leaving 21 bases between them.

The CDR3 DNA reads as TGTGCCAGCAGTTTAAGGCGGGGGCGTCGGGTAAGGATTAACACAGATACGCAGTATTTT. Translating gives CASSLRRGRRVRINTDTQYF. The chain employs TRBV28 and TRBJ2-3; perhaps TRBD2 as D (7 bases). V gave up 2 bases and J gave up 2 bases, with 26 bases separating them. Germline lookup yields CDR1 MDHEN and CDR2 SYDVKM. This CDR3 is 20 amino acids long.

The chain couples TRBV28 to TRBJ2-7, with 7 bases identical to TRBD2. Germline CDR1 reads MDHEN; CDR2 reads SYDVKM. J lost 2 bases, V lost 6 bases, and 10 bases had no gene match. The CDR3 contains 15 residues. CDR3 nucleotide sequence: TGTGCCAGCAGGGGAAGCGGGAAGGGAGCCTACGAGCAGTACTTC. It encodes CASRGSGKGAYEQYF.